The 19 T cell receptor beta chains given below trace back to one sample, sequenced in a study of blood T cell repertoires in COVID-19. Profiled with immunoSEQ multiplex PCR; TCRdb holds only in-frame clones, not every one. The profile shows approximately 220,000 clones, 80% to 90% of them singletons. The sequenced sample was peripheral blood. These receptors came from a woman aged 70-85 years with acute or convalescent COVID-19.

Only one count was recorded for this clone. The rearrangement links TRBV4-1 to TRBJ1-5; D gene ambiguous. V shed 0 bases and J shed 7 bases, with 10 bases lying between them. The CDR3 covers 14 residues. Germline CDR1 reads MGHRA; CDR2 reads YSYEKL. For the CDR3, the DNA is TGCGCCAGCAGCCAAGAGGACGGGAGGCAGCCCCAGCATTTT. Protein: CASSQEDGRQPQHF.

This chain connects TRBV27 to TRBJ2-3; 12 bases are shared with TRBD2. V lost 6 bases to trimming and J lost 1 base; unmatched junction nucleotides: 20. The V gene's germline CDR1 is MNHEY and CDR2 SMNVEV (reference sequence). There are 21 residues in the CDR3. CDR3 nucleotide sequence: TGTGCCAGCAGATGGCGGCGGCCTAGCGGGGGGGATATACGGGGCACAGATACGCAGTATTTT. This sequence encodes CASRWRRPSGGDIRGTDTQYF.

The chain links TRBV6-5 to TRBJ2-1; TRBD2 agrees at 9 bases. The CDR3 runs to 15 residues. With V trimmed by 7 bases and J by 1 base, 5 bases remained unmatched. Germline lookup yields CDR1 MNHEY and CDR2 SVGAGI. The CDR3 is CASIPTSGSYNEQFF. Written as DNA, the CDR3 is TGTGCCAGCATTCCCACTAGCGGGTCCTACAATGAGCAGTTCTTC.

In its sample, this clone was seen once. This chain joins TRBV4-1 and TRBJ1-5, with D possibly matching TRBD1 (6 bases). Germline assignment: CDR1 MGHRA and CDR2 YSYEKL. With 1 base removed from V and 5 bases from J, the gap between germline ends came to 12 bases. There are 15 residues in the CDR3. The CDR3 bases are TGCGCCAGCAGCCAAGGGTTGTCAGGGGATCAGCCCCAGCATTTT. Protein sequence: CASSQGLSGDQPQHF.

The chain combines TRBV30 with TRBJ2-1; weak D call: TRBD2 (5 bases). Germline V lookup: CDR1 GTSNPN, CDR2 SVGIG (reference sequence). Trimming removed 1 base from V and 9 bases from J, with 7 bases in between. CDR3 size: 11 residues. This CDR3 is CAWSEGGEQFF. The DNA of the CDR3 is TGTGCCTGGAGTGAAGGAGGTGAGCAGTTCTTC.

As DNA, the CDR3 is TGTGCCAGCAGCCGGGGGGGCTCAGCAACTAATGAAAAACTGTTTTTT. Translating it yields CASSRGGSATNEKLFF. The chain has TRBV3-1 (or the pseudogene TRBV3-2) and TRBJ1-4; tentative D call: TRBD1 (6 bases). The V and J ends lost 4 bases and 0 bases respectively, with 12 bases between them. This CDR3 is built from 16 residues. Germline V gives CDR1 LGHDT, CDR2 YNNKEL (reference sequence).

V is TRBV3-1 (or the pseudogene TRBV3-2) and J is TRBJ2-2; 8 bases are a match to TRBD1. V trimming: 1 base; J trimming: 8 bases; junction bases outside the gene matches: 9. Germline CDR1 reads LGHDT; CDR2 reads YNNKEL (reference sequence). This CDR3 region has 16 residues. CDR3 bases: TGTGCCAGCAGCCAAGTGGGGTGGACAGGGAAAGGGGAGCTGTTTTTT. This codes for CASSQVGWTGKGELFF.

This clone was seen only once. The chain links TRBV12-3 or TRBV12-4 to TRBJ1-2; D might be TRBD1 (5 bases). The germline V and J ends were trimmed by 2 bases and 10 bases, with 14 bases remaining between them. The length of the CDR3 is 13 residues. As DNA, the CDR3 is TGTGCCAGCAGTTTACTTCTTCAGGGTGTCTACACCTTC. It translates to CASSLLLQGVYTF.

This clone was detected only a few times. The CDR3 DNA is TGTGCCAGCAGCGTAGGGTTAGCGGGGTTCCAAGAGACCCAGTACTTC. Protein product: CASSVGLAGFQETQYF. This chain connects TRBV9 to TRBJ2-5; 8 bases map to TRBD2. The V gene end was trimmed by 0 bases and the J gene end by 1 base; junction bases not matched to a gene: 5. The V gene's germline CDR1 is SGDLS and CDR2 YYNGEE. This CDR3 contains 16 residues.

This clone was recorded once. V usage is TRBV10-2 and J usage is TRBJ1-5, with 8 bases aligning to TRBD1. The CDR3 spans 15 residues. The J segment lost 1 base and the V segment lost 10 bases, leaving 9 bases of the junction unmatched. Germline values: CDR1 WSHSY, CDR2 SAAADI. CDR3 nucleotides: TGCGCCACTTTAGCAGGGGGCTGGAGCAATCAGCCCCAGCATTTT. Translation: CATLAGGWSNQPQHF.

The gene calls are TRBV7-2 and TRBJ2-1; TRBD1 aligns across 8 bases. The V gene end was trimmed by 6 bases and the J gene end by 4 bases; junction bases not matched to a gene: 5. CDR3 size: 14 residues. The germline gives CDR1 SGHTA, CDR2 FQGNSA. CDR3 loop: CASRGQGSYNEQFF. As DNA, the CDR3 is TGTGCCAGCAGAGGACAGGGTTCTTACAATGAGCAGTTCTTC.

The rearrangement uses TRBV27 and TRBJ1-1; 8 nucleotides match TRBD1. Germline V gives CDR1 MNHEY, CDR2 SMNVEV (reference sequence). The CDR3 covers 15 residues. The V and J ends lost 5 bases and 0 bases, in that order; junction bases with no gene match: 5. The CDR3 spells CASSPRTGLNTEAFF. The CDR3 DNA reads TGTGCCAGCAGTCCTCGGACAGGGTTGAACACTGAAGCTTTCTTT.

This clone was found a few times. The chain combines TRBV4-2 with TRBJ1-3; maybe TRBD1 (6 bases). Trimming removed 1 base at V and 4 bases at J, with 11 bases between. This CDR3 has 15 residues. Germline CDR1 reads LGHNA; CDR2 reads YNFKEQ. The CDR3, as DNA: TGTGCCAGCAGCCAAGGAGGGGGATCGGGAAACACCATATATTTT. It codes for CASSQGGGSGNTIYF.

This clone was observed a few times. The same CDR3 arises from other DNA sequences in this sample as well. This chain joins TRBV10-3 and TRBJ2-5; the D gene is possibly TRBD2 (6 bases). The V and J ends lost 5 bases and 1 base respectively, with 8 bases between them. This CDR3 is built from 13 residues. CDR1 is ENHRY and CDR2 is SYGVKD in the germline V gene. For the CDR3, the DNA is TGTGCCATCAGTAGCGGGCTCCAAGAGACCCAGTACTTC. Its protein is CAISSGLQETQYF.

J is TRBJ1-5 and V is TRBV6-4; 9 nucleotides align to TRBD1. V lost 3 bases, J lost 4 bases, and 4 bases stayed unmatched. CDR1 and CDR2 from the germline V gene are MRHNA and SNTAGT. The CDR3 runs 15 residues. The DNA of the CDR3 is TGTGCCAGCAGTGAGGGGGACAGGGAGAATCAGCCCCAGCATTTT. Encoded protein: CASSEGDRENQPQHF.

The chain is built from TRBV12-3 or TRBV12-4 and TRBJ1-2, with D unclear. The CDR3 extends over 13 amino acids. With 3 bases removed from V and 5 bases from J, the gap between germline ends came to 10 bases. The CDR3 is CASSFFGVYGYTF. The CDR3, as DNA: TGTGCCAGCAGTTTTTTCGGGGTGTATGGCTACACCTTC.

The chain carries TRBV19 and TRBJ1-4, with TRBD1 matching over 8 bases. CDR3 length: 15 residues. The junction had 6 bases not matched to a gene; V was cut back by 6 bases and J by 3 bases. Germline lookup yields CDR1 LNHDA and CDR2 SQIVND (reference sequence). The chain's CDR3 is CASSLQGQANEKLFF. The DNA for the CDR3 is TGTGCCAGTAGCCTCCAGGGACAGGCTAATGAAAAACTGTTTTTT.

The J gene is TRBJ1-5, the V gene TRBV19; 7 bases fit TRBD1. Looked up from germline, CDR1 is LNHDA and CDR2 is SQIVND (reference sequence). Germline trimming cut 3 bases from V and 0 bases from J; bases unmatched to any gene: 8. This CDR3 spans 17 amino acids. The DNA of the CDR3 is TGTGCCAGTAGTATGGGGAGGACAGGCCATAGCAATCAGCCCCAGCATTTT. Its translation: CASSMGRTGHSNQPQHF.

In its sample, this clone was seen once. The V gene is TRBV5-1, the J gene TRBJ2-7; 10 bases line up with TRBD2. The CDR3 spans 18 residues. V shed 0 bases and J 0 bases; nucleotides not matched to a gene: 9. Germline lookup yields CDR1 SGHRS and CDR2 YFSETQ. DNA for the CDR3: TGCGCCAGCAGCTTGGCTCTAGTAGCGGGGGGCCGCTCCTACGAGCAGTACTTC. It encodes CASSLALVAGGRSYEQYF.